This is a list of T cell receptor beta chains from one sample in a study of blood T cell repertoires in COVID-19. The protocol was immunoSEQ multiplex PCR, while the TCRdb copy is restricted to in-frame clones and leaves out a portion. The table has hundreds of thousands of clones, roughly 89% seen once. Sample: PBMCs or T cells enriched from blood (not recorded which). The receptors originated from a middle-aged woman who had recovered from COVID-19. Each CDR3 is given with its conserved first and last residue. Fields, in order: clone size, D gene, V gene, J gene, CDR3 DNA, CDR3 protein. A D gene is named only where the DNA matches it firmly. Expanded clones are given a class, and other clones once, few, many or no size at all.

>.|TRBD2|TRBV28|TRBJ2-4
TGTGCCAGCACCCAGCGGGAGGGTGGTAACATTCAGTACTTC
CASTQREGGNIQYF
>.|.|TRBV11-2|TRBJ1-1
TGTGCCAGCAGCTTAATAGGAGGCACTGAAGCTTTCTTT
CASSLIGGTEAFF
>.|.|TRBV19|TRBJ2-6
TGTGCCAGTCAACAGGGCTCTGGGGCCAACGTCCTGACTTTC
CASQQGSGANVLTF
>.|TRBD2|TRBV7-8|TRBJ2-7
TGTGCCAGCAGCTCAGCCCAGCGGGCTAGCGGACCCTACGAGCAGTACTTC
CASSSAQRASGPYEQYF
>.|TRBD2|TRBV9|TRBJ2-7
TGTGCCAGCACTCCGGCAGCTAGCGGGAGCCACGAGCAGTACTTC
CASTPAASGSHEQYF
>.|TRBD2|TRBV11-2|TRBJ2-2
TGTGCCAGCAGCTACCCCGCTAGCGGGAGTGTCGGGGAGCTGTTTTTT
CASSYPASGSVGELFF
>.|.|TRBV7-2|TRBJ1-6
TGTGCCAGCAGCTCGAGCTCCTATAATTCACCCCTCCACTTT
CASSSSSYNSPLHF
>.|TRBD1|TRBV7-9|TRBJ2-2
TGTGCCAGCAGCTTAGGGGGACAGGGGAACACCGGGGAGCTGTTTTTT
CASSLGGQGNTGELFF
>.|TRBD1|TRBV28|TRBJ2-3
TGTGCCAGCACCCCTGCGACAGGGAGTAAGTCAGATACGCAGTATTTT
CASTPATGSKSDTQYF
>.|TRBD2|TRBV7-9|TRBJ2-7
TGTGCCAGCAGCTTAACTAGCGGGAGGGCGGGTGCCTACGAGCAGTACTTC
CASSLTSGRAGAYEQYF
>few|TRBD2|TRBV5-4|TRBJ2-7
TGTGCCAGCAGCTTGGGCGGGAGGACCTACGAGCAGTACTTC
CASSLGGRTYEQYF
>.|.|TRBV18|TRBJ1-1
TGTGCCAGCTCACCAAATAACAGGAACACTGAAGCTTTCTTT
CASSPNNRNTEAFF
>.|.|TRBV6-5|TRBJ2-7
TGTGCCAGCAGTTACACCCGACAGACCAGCTCCTACGAGCAGTACTTC
CASSYTRQTSSYEQYF
>.|.|TRBV18|TRBJ1-4
TGTGCCAGCTCACCAGGAGTTGGTTCTAATGAAAAACTGTTTTTT
CASSPGVGSNEKLFF
>.|.|TRBV28|TRBJ1-1
TGTGCCAGCAGTTCCTTATCAGGCTCGCGTGAAGCTTTCTTT
CASSSLSGSREAFF
>.|.|TRBV19|TRBJ2-1
TGTGCCAGTAGTATTAGGGCTAGCAGAACATACAATGAGCAGTTCTTC
CASSIRASRTYNEQFF
>.|.|TRBV6-2/TRBV6-3|TRBJ2-7
TGTGCCAGCAGTTCAGGAGGGGTCGAGTACGAGCAGTACTTC
CASSSGGVEYEQYF
>.|TRBD2|TRBV18|TRBJ2-1
TGTGCCAGCTCACAGGGACTAGCGGGACTTGACAACCAGTTCTTC
CASSQGLAGLDNQFF
>.|TRBD1|TRBV10-3|TRBJ1-3
TGTGCCATCAGTGATTTGGACAGGTCCTCTGGAAACACCATATATTTT
CAISDLDRSSGNTIYF
>few|.|TRBV3-1/TRBV3-2|TRBJ1-2
TGTGCCAGCAGGATGAGATGGGACGTGACTAGGGACTATGGCTACACCTTC
CASRMRWDVTRDYGYTF
>.|TRBD2|TRBV7-2|TRBJ2-3
TGTGCCAGCAGCTTATCCCTAGCGGGAGGAAGTGCAGATACGCAGTATTTT
CASSLSLAGGSADTQYF
>.|.|TRBV12-3/TRBV12-4|TRBJ1-3
TGTGCCAGCAGTTTATACCAGGGAAACACCATATATTTT
CASSLYQGNTIYF
>.|.|TRBV25-1|TRBJ2-7
TGTGCCAGCATTGAAATTGGGAGCTCCTACGAGCAGTACTTC
CASIEIGSSYEQYF
>.|TRBD2|TRBV18|TRBJ2-1
TGTGCCAGCTCACCGCCCGGACTAGCTTACAATGAGCAGTTCTTC
CASSPPGLAYNEQFF
>few|.|TRBV11-2|TRBJ2-3
TGTGCCAGCAGCTTAGTTGGCGGCCCCGGCGGAGATACGCAGTATTTT
CASSLVGGPGGDTQYF
>.|TRBD2|TRBV3-1/TRBV3-2|TRBJ2-1
TGTGCCAGCAGCCAAGAAGCTAGCGGGAGGAGGACGTTGGGCAATGAGCAGTTCTTC
CASSQEASGRRTLGNEQFF
>.|TRBD1|TRBV7-2|TRBJ1-2
TGTGCCAGCAGCTTAGTAGGGACAGGCTCTCATGGCTACACCTTC
CASSLVGTGSHGYTF
>few|.|TRBV2|TRBJ1-2
TGTGCCAGCAACGGACAGCTCTATGGCTACACCTTC
CASNGQLYGYTF
>.|.|TRBV18|TRBJ2-2
TGTGCCAGCTCATCGCAAGCGGGCGGGCCGAACACCGGGGAGCTGTTTTTT
CASSSQAGGPNTGELFF
>.|.|TRBV7-9|TRBJ2-3
TGTGCCAGCAGCTTAGCCGGGGCAGATACGCAGTATTTT
CASSLAGADTQYF
>.|TRBD2|TRBV7-3|TRBJ2-1
TGTGCCAGCAGCTTAATGGGAGGGCTCGGTGAGCAGTTCTTC
CASSLMGGLGEQFF
>.|.|TRBV19|TRBJ2-3
TGTGCCAGTAGTACTCCAGGGGCCACAGATACGCAGTATTTT
CASSTPGATDTQYF
>.|TRBD2|TRBV11-3|TRBJ2-2
TGTGCCAGCAGCTCAGGACTAGGAAGAACCGGGGAGCTGTTTTTT
CASSSGLGRTGELFF
>.|TRBD1|TRBV2|TRBJ1-6
TGTGCCAGCAGCGAAGTAACAGGGGTTTCACCCCTCCACTTT
CASSEVTGVSPLHF
>.|.|TRBV5-5|TRBJ1-4
TGTGCCAGCAGCTTGGTGCAGGGCGCGAGGACTAATGAAAAACTGTTTTTT
CASSLVQGARTNEKLFF
>.|TRBD2|TRBV7-2|TRBJ2-3
TGTGCCAGCAGCCTTAGCGGGAGTGTCACAGATACGCAGTATTTT
CASSLSGSVTDTQYF
>.|.|TRBV10-3|TRBJ2-5
TGTGCCATCAGTGAGTCAACAGAAGAGACCCAGTACTTC
CAISESTEETQYF
>.|TRBD2|TRBV6-5|TRBJ2-2
TGTGCCAGCAGTTACTCTAGCGGGCAGAACACCGGGGAGCTGTTTTTT
CASSYSSGQNTGELFF
>few|.|TRBV28|TRBJ2-3
TGTGCCAGCAGTTCTCAGGGATCGGCAGATACGCAGTATTTT
CASSSQGSADTQYF
>.|TRBD1|TRBV28|TRBJ1-5
TGTGCCAGCAGTACCGTGGGACAGGGCCTCAATCAGCCCCAGCATTTT
CASSTVGQGLNQPQHF
>.|.|TRBV11-2|TRBJ1-6
TGTGCCAGCAGCCACCTGGGACAAGGAAATTCACCCCTCCACTTT
CASSHLGQGNSPLHF